The T cell receptor beta chain described here comes from a study of tumor T cells in aggressive B-cell lymphoma. Comment on this clone: The junction differs from germline at one of its ends, possibly a read error.

From germline, CDR1 is LNHDA and CDR2 SQIVND (reference sequence). The CDR3 loop spans 16 amino acids. Here immunoSEQ multiplex PCR was the method, and the copy in TCRdb shows in-frame clones only, minus some. The sample holds 10,000 or so clones; roughly 85% are singletons and the top ten take around 3.5%. The clonotype comes from an adult with diffuse large B cell lymphoma. The chain employs TRBV19 and TRBJ2-3, with D possibly TRBD1 on 5 matching bases. The specimen sequenced was tumor tissue. For the CDR3, the DNA is TGTGCCAGTAGTATAGGATATCTCAGGGCCACAAATACGCAGTATTTT. This gives the protein CASSIGYLRATNTQYF.